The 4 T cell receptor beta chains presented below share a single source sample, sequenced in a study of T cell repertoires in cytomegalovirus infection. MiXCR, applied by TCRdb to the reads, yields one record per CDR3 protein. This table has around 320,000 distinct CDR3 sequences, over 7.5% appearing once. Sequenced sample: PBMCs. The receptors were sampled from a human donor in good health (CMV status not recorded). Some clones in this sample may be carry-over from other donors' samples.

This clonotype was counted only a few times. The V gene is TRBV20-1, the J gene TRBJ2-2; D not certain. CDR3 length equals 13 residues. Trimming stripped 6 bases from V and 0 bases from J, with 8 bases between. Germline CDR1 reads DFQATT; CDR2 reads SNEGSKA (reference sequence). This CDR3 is CSAPWANTGELFF. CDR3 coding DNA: TGCAGTGCCCCTTGGGCGAACACCGGGGAGCTGTTTTTT.

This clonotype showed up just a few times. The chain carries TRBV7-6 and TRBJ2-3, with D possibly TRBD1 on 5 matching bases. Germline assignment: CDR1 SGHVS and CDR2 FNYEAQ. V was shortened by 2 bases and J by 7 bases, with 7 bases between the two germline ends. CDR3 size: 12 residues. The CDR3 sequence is CASSLTGYTQYF. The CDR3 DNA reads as TGTGCCAGCAGCTTAACAGGATATACGCAGTATTTT.

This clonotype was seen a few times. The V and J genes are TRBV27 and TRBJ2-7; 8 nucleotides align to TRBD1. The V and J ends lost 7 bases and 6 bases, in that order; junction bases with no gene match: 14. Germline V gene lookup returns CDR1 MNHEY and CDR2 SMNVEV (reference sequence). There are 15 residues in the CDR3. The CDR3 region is CASTRTGLRDSEQYF. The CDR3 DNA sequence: TGTGCCAGCACTCGGACAGGGTTGAGGGACAGCGAGCAGTACTTC.

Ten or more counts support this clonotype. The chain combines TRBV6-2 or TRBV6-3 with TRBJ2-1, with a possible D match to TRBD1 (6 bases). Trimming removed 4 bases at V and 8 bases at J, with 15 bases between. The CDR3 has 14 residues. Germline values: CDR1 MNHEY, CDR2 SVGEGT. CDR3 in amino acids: CASSSNGQTHEQFF. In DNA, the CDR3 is TGTGCCAGCAGTTCAAACGGACAGACGCATGAGCAGTTCTTC.